The 5 T cell receptor beta chains given below trace back to one sample, sequenced in a study of T cell clonality in common variable immunodeficiency. Assay: immunoSEQ multiplex PCR; the TCRdb copy retains only in-frame clones and omits some. This sample has some 50,000 clones, each found more than once. The sequenced material came from peripheral blood mononuclear cells. The receptors come from a person between 18 and 75 years old in good health.

This clone has ten or more counts. The CDR3 end falls 3 residues outside the read, so it is completed with the germline J gene. This chain links TRBV5-1 with TRBJ2-2; TRBD1 matches 8 bases. CDR3 size: 17 residues. Germline CDR1 and CDR2: SGHRS and YFSETQ. Losses at the gene ends were 4 bases for V and 4 bases for J; bases not matched to a gene: 12. The sequenced part of the CDR3 DNA is TGCGCCAGCAGCGCTCACCAGGGGGCGCGGGGCACCGGGGAG. This gives the protein CASSAHQGARGTGE. The CDR3 reads in full as CASSAHQGARGTGELFF.

This clone has just a few counts. The CDR3 end is not reached by the read, which stops 3 residues before it; the germline J gene fills it in. The chain has TRBV13 and TRBJ2-7; 9 positions agree with TRBD2. Germline CDR1 PRHDT, CDR2 FYEKMQ (reference sequence). V shed 6 bases, J shed 4 bases, and the junction held 7 bases outside the gene matches. This CDR3 contains 14 residues. The CDR3 DNA, read in part, is TGTGCCAGCAGAACCGGGACTAGCAGTTACGAG. Translation gives CASRTGTSSYE. The CDR3 as a whole reads CASRTGTSSYEQYF.

This clone appeared a few times. Read coverage stops 3 residues before the CDR3 terminus; the germline J gene supplies the remainder. The genes are TRBV20-1 and TRBJ1-4; D call uncertain. CDR1 DFQATT and CDR2 SNEGSKA come from the germline V gene (reference sequence). The CDR3 is 12 amino acids. The sequenced part of the CDR3 DNA is TGCAGTGCGTTCTCCTATAATTCACCA. It codes for CSAFSYNSP. The full CDR3 sequence reads CSAFSYNSPLFF.

At least ten counts were recorded for this clone. The CDR3 goes on 3 residues after the read ends, and that part is filled in from the germline J gene. This chain uses TRBV6-4 with TRBJ2-1, with TRBD2 identical over 9 bases. The V gene end was trimmed by 9 bases and the J gene end by 0 bases; junction bases not matched to a gene: 9. The CDR3 consists of 16 residues. Germline CDR1 reads MRHNA; CDR2 reads SNTAGT. The DNA read from the CDR3 is TGTGCCAGGAGGCGGCTAGCGGGACGCTCCTACAATGAG. Translating gives CARRRLAGRSYNE. The whole CDR3 region reads CARRRLAGRSYNEQFF.

Many counts were recorded for this clone. The read terminates 3 residues before the CDR3 end, so the remaining end is supplied by the germline J gene. The chain is built from TRBV5-1 and TRBJ2-1; a possible D gene is TRBD2 (6 bases). Germline V gives CDR1 SGHRS, CDR2 YFSETQ. Deletions cut 3 bases from V and 3 bases from J, with 13 bases between. The CDR3 covers 15 residues. CDR3 DNA, as far as it was read: TGCGCCAGCAGCTGGAGTGGGGGGATCTACAATGAG. It encodes CASSWSGGIYNE. The entire CDR3 sequence reads CASSWSGGIYNEQFF.